This T cell receptor beta chain was found in a study of T-cell memory formation after mild COVID-19. Study details: TCR clusters largely stayed donor specific.

Study findings and constraints: Contracting clones from day 15 to 85 showed balanced CD4/CD8; later expanders favored CD4+. There was no confirmation that second-wave clones peaking on day 37 were SARS-CoV-2 specific.

The CDR3 is 14 residues long. V was pared by 0 bases and J by 6 bases, with 10 bases between. CDR1 SGHRS and CDR2 YFSETQ come from the germline V gene. In its sample, this clonotype was seen a few times. Antigen unknown. 5'RACE primed from the constant segment yielded TCR alpha and TCR beta cDNA libraries bearing sample barcodes and UMIs. MiXCR, run by TCRdb on the 5' RACE reads, gives a single entry per CDR3 protein. The table shows roughly 340,000 distinct CDR3 sequences, with 20% to 25% occurring only once. The chain couples TRBV5-1 to TRBJ2-1, with D hard to call. This sequence originates from a man aged 18 to 30 who had mild COVID-19 (a few samples of this study predate the infection). Cell type and time point are not known. Sequenced material: PBMCs or a T cell subset sorted from them (not recorded which). The DNA of the CDR3 is TGCGCCAGCAGCTTGGCCGGTAAGGTCAATGAGCAGTTCTTC. Its protein is CASSLAGKVNEQFF.